The text below deals with one TCR beta chain. Sequencing was performed with immunoSEQ multiplex PCR; in TCRdb, only in-frame clones are kept and a portion is missing. The sample has around 57,000 clones; 90% to 95% are singletons. This specimen belongs to a study of T cell changes during pregnancy in multiple sclerosis. Material: peripheral blood, obtained in the third trimester of pregnancy. The TCR sequence derives from a female donor in good health, enrolled as a control in a pregnancy study.

This CDR3 reads CASRRTGQGTNEKLFF. CDR3 nucleotides: TGTGCCAGCAGGCGTACGGGACAGGGTACTAATGAAAAACTGTTTTTT. This rearrangement joins TRBV28 to TRBJ1-4; TRBD1 agrees at 9 bases. V lost 6 bases to trimming and J lost 2 bases; unmatched junction nucleotides: 7. The CDR3 extends over 16 amino acids. Germline V gives CDR1 MDHEN, CDR2 SYDVKM.